This entry lists 3 T cell receptor beta chains sequenced from one sample in a study of cytomegalovirus exposure and HLA in healthy donors. The PCR made use of 60 Vbeta and 13 Jbeta primers. The method was immunoSEQ multiplex PCR; TCRdb's version includes in-frame clones alone and lacks a portion of them. The profile covers 85,000 to 100,000 clones, with approximately 77% appearing a single time and 4.5% to 6% taken by the ten largest. The sequenced sample was PBMCs. The receptors stem from a woman in her forties in good health and CMV-seronegative.

The CDR3, as DNA: TGCGCCAGCAGCCCCCGGGGGACTAGCGGGGGCCTGGGCACCGGGGAGCTGTTTTTT. Its translation is CASSPRGTSGGLGTGELFF. The chain is built from TRBV5-1 and TRBJ2-2; 14 bases are a match to TRBD2. V trimming: 4 bases; J trimming: 4 bases; junction bases outside the gene matches: 12. The CDR3 is made up of 19 amino acids. CDR1 is SGHRS, CDR2 YFSETQ, per germline.

The J gene is TRBJ2-7, the V gene TRBV5-4; maybe TRBD1 (5 bases). The germline gives CDR1 SGHNT, CDR2 YYREEE (reference sequence). Trimming removed 4 bases at V and 7 bases at J, with 15 bases between. This CDR3 has 13 residues. CDR3 nucleotide sequence: TGTGCCAGCAGCCTGGATTCAGGGCTTGAGCAGTACTTC. Translated, it gives CASSLDSGLEQYF.

The V call is TRBV7-3, the J call TRBJ2-1; D might be TRBD2 (6 bases). V lost 2 bases and J 8 bases, leaving 7 bases between the germline ends. There are 12 residues in the CDR3. In germline, CDR1 is SGHTA, CDR2 FQGTGA. DNA of the CDR3: TGTGCCAGCAGCTTAGGAGGGTATGAGCAGTTCTTC. It specifies CASSLGGYEQFF.